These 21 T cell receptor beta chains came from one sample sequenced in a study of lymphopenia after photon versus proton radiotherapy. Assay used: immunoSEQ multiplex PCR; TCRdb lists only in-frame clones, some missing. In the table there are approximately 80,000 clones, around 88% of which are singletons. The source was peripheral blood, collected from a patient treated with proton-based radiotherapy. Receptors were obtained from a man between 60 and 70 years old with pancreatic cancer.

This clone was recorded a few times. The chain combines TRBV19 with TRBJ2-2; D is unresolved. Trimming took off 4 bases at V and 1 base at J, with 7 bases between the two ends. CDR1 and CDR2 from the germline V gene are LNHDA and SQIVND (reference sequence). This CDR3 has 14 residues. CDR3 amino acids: CASSTVGNTGELFF. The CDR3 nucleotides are TGTGCCAGTAGTACCGTTGGGAACACCGGGGAGCTGTTTTTT.

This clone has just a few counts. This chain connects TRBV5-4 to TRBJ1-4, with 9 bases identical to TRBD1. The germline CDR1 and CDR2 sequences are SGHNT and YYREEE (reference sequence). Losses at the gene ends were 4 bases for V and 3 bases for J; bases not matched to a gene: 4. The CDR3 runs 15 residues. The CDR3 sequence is CASSRGQGPNEKLFF. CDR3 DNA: TGTGCCAGCAGCCGGGGACAGGGACCTAATGAAAAACTGTTTTTT.

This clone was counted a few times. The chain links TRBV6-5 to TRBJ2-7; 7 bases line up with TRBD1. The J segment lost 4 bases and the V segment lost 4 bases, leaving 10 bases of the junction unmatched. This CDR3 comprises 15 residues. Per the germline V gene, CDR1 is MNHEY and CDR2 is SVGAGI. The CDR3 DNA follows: TGTGCCAGCAGTTCCGCACAACAGGGGCCGTACGAGCAGTACTTC. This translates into CASSSAQQGPYEQYF.

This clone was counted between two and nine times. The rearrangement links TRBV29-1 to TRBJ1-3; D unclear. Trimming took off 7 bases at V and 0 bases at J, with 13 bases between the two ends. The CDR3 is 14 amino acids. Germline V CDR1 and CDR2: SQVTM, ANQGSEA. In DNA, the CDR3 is TGCAGCGCCCTTGTCCTAGGCTCTGGAAACACCATATATTTT. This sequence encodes CSALVLGSGNTIYF.

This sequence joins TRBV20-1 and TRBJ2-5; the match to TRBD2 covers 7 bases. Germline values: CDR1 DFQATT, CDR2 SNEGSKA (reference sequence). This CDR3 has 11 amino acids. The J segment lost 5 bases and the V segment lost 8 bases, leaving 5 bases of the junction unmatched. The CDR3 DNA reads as TGCAGTTTGGACGGGAGGGAGACCCAGTACTTC. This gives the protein CSLDGRETQYF.

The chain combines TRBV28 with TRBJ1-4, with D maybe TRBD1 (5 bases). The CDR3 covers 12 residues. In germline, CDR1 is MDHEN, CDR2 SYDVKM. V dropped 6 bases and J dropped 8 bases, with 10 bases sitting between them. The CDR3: CASRSGPEKLFF. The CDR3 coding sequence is TGTGCCAGCAGATCGGGACCCGAAAAACTGTTTTTT.

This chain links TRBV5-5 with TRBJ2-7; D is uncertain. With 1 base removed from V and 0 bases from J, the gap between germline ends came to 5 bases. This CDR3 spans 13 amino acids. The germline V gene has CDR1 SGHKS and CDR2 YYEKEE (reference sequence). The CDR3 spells CASSLRASYEQYF. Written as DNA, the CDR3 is TGTGCCAGCAGCTTGCGGGCCTCCTACGAGCAGTACTTC.

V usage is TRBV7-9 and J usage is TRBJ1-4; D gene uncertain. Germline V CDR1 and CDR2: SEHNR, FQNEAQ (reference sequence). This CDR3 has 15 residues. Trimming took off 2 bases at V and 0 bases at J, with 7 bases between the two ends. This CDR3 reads CASSLTGTTNEKLFF. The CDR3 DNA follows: TGTGCCAGCAGCTTAACGGGGACAACTAATGAAAAACTGTTTTTT.

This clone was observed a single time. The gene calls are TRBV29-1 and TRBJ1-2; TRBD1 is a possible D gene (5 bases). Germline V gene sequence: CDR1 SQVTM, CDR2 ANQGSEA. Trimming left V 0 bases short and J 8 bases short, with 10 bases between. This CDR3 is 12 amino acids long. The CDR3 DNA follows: TGCAGCGTTGAAGACGCCAGGGAGGGCTACACCTTC. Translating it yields CSVEDAREGYTF.

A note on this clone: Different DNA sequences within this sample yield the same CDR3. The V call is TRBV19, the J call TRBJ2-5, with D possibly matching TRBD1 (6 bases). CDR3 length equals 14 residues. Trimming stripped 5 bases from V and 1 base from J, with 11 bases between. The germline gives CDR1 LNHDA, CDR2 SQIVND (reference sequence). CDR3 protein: CASSRGQAQETQYF. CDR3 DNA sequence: TGTGCCAGTAGTCGGGGACAAGCCCAAGAGACCCAGTACTTC.

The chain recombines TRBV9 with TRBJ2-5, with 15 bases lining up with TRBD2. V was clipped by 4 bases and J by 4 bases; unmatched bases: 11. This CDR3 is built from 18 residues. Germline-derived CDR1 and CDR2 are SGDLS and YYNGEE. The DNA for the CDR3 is TGTGCCAGCAGCCCTACGGGACTAGCGGGAGGCGGTCGAGAGACCCAGTACTTC. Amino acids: CASSPTGLAGGGRETQYF.

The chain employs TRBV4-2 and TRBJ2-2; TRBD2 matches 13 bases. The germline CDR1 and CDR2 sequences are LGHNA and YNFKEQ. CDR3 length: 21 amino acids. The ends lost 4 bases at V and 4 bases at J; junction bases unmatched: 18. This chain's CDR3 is CASSRIEGGLAGALGTGELFF. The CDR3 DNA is TGTGCCAGCAGCCGGATAGAGGGCGGACTAGCGGGAGCGCTCGGCACCGGGGAGCTGTTTTTT.

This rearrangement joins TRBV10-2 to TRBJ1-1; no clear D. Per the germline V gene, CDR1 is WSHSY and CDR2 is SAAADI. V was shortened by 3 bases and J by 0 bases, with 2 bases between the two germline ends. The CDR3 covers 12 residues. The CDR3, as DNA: TGCGCCAGCAGTGAAGTGAACACTGAAGCTTTCTTT. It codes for CASSEVNTEAFF.

CDR3 amino acids: CASSLGQAPYSNQPQHF. CDR3 in DNA: TGTGCCAGCAGTTTAGGACAGGCGCCATATAGCAATCAGCCCCAGCATTTT. The gene calls are TRBV28 and TRBJ1-5; 7 nucleotides align to TRBD1. The CDR3 consists of 17 residues. Looked up from germline, CDR1 is MDHEN and CDR2 is SYDVKM. Trimming cost V 2 bases and J 0 bases; bases outside gene matches: 7.

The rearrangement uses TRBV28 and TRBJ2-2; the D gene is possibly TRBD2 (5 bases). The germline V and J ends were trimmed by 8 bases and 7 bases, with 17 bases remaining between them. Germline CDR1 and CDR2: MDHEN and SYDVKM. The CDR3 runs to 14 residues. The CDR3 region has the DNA TGTGCCAGCGGACTTTCAGAAAGAGGCGGGGAGCTGTTTTTT. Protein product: CASGLSERGGELFF.

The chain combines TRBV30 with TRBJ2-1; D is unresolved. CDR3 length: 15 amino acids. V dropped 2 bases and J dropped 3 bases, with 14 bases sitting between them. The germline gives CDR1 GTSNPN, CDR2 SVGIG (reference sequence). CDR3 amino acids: CAWSSQQTVYNEQFF. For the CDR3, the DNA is TGTGCCTGGAGTTCCCAACAGACGGTCTACAATGAGCAGTTCTTC.

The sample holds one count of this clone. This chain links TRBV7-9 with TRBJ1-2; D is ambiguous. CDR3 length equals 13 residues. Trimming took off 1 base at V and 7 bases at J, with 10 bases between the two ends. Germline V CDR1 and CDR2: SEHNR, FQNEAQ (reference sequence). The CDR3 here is CASSLVYGGGYTF. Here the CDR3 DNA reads TGTGCCAGCAGCTTAGTTTACGGAGGTGGCTACACCTTC. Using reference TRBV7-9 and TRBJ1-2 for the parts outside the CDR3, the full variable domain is DTGVSQNPRHKITKRGQNVTFRCDPISEHNRLYWYRQTLGQGPEFLTYFQNEAQLEKSRLLSDRFSAERPKGSFSTLEIQRTEQGDSAMYLCASSLVYGGGYTFGSGTRLTVV.

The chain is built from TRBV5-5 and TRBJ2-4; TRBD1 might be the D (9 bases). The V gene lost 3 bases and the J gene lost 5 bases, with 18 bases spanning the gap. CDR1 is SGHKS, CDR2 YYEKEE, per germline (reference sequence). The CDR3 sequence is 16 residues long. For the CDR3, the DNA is TGTGCCAGCAGCTCGGGAGGGGGACAGGGACAAAACATTCAGTACTTC. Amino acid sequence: CASSSGGGQGQNIQYF.

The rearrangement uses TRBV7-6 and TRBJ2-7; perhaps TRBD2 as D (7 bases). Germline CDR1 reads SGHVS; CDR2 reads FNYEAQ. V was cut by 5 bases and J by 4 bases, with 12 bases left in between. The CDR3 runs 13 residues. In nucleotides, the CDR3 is TGTGCCAGCAGCCCTAGGGGGGGGTACGAGCAGTACTTC. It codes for CASSPRGGYEQYF.

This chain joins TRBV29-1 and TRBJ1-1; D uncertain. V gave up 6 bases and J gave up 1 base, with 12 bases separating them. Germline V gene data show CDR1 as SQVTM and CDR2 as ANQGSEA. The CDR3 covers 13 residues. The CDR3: CSVVREGNTEAFF. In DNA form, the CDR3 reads TGCAGCGTGGTACGGGAAGGGAACACTGAAGCTTTCTTT.

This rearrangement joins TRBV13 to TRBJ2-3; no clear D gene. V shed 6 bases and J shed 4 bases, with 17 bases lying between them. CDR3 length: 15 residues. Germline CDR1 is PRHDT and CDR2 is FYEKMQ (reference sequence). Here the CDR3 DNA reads TGTGCCAGCAGTTTAAGATCAACAGCTTCAGATACGCAGTATTTT. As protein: CASSLRSTASDTQYF.